Listed below are T cell receptor beta chains from one sample, sequenced in a study of CD8+ T cells in alopecia areata. The repertoire was sequenced with immunoSEQ multiplex PCR; TCRdb's copy has only in-frame clones and lacks some. Of some 130,000 clones detected, 50% to 65% appear once; the ten largest clones hold more than 15%. Specimen: CD8+ T cells sorted from blood, collected at week 4, from a patient treated with tofacitinib. Every receptor here comes from a human donor with alopecia areata. Both conserved end residues are part of each CDR3. The D gene is left open where the match is weak. Clone sizes are given selectively: once, few, many, or a class where the clone is expanded.

v_call	d_call	j_call	clone_size	cdr3_aa	cdr3_nt
TRBV6-5	NA	TRBJ2-4	few	CASSYSPGQGKNIQYF	TGTGCCAGCAGTTACTCTCCGGGGCAGGGCAAAAACATTCAGTACTTC
TRBV15	NA	TRBJ2-1	NA	CATSRVGNEQFF	TGTGCCACCAGCAGAGTGGGGAATGAGCAGTTCTTC
TRBV5-6	NA	TRBJ2-1	NA	CASSLAFGTPSDAFF	TGTGCCAGCAGCTTGGCCTTCGGGACACCTTCGGATGCGTTCTTC
TRBV11-2	NA	TRBJ2-2	NA	CASSNLANTGELFF	TGTGCCAGCAGCAACCTAGCAAACACCGGGGAGCTGTTTTTT
TRBV29-1	TRBD1	TRBJ2-3	few	CSAIGGGERTDTQYF	TGCAGCGCCATAGGGGGCGGCGAACGCACAGATACGCAGTATTTT
TRBV5-1	NA	TRBJ1-1	NA	CASSLDYGQGDTEAFF	TGCGCCAGCAGCTTGGATTACGGGCAGGGAGACACTGAAGCTTTCTTT
TRBV11-2	NA	TRBJ2-7	NA	CASSSSISYEQYF	TGTGCCAGCAGCTCGAGTATCAGCTACGAGCAGTACTTC
TRBV15	NA	TRBJ1-6	few	CATSPGAGGSPLHF	TGTGCCACCAGCCCCGGAGCAGGCGGTTCACCCCTCCACTTT
TRBV27	NA	TRBJ1-5	NA	CASSLGRIGQPQHF	TGTGCCAGCAGTTTGGGGCGTATAGGTCAGCCCCAGCATTTT
TRBV6-5	NA	TRBJ1-1	once	CASAKGGAEAFF	TGTGCCAGCGCCAAAGGAGGGGCTGAAGCTTTCTTT
TRBV15	TRBD2	TRBJ2-5	NA	CATSIRREGRETQYF	TGTGCCACCAGCATCCGCCGGGAGGGCCGAGAGACCCAGTACTTC
TRBV13	NA	TRBJ2-5	NA	CASSDSQGQETQYF	TGTGCCAGCAGTGATTCCCAGGGGCAGGAGACCCAGTACTTC
TRBV29-1	NA	TRBJ2-4	few	CSVDGDLAKNIQYF	TGCAGCGTTGATGGGGACCTAGCCAAAAACATTCAGTACTTC
TRBV11-2	NA	TRBJ2-1	NA	CASSNGDREGNEQFF	TGTGCCAGCAGCAATGGTGACAGGGAGGGCAATGAGCAGTTCTTC
TRBV6-4	TRBD2	TRBJ2-3	NA	CASSGGGATDTQYF	TGTGCCAGCAGTGGCGGGGGGGCGACAGATACGCAGTATTTT
TRBV28	NA	TRBJ2-5	NA	CASSFLGAETQYF	TGTGCCAGCAGTTTTTTGGGGGCCGAGACCCAGTACTTC
TRBV6-1	TRBD1	TRBJ1-5	NA	CASTGTGGLNQPQHF	TGTGCCAGCACCGGGACAGGGGGTTTAAATCAGCCCCAGCATTTT
TRBV29-1	NA	TRBJ1-1	NA	CSARDNEAFF	TGCAGCGCCCGGGACAACGAAGCTTTCTTT
TRBV25-1	NA	TRBJ2-6	NA	CASSEWMEKGANVLTF	TGTGCCAGCAGTGAATGGATGGAGAAAGGGGCCAACGTCCTGACTTTC
TRBV18	NA	TRBJ1-1	few	CASSPNPGSMNTEAFF	TGTGCCAGCTCACCTAACCCAGGGTCGATGAACACTGAAGCTTTCTTT
TRBV30	TRBD1	TRBJ1-1	NA	CAWSVGTGRNTEAFF	TGTGCCTGGAGTGTCGGGACAGGGAGGAACACTGAAGCTTTCTTT
TRBV29-1	TRBD2	TRBJ2-1	few	CSELLAGGINEQFF	TGCAGCGAACTCCTAGCGGGGGGGATCAATGAGCAGTTCTTC
TRBV7-8	NA	TRBJ2-7	NA	CASSLYQQGTYEQYF	TGTGCCAGCAGCTTATACCAACAGGGCACCTACGAGCAGTACTTC